A selection of T cell receptor beta chains follows, all from one sample in a study of T cell changes during pregnancy in multiple sclerosis. Assay used: immunoSEQ multiplex PCR; TCRdb lists only in-frame clones, some missing. The data show around 19,000 clones, roughly 90% seen once. The sample consisted of CD8+ T cells from peripheral blood mononuclear cells, taken in the third trimester of pregnancy. The receptor set was obtained from a female donor in good health, enrolled as a control in a pregnancy study. CDR3s include the opening cysteine and the closing phenylalanine or tryptophan. The order of the fields is J gene, D gene, V gene, clone size, CDR3 DNA, CDR3 protein. The D gene is left open where the match is weak. Part of the rows lack a size; the others show once, few, many or a class for expanded clones.

>TRBJ2-7|TRBD1|TRBV7-8|-
TGTGCCAGCAGAAGTGCGACAGGGACCTACGAGCAGTACTTC
CASRSATGTYEQYF
>TRBJ2-3|TRBD2|TRBV7-7|-
TGTGCTGTCGGGAGCGGGGGTACCAGCACAGATACGCAGTATTTT
CAVGSGGTSTDTQYF
>TRBJ2-1|TRBD1|TRBV6-1|few
TGTGCCAGCAGTGAATCCCCAGAGGGGGCCCACAATGAGCAGTTCTTC
CASSESPEGAHNEQFF
>TRBJ1-2|-|TRBV18|-
TGTGCCAGCTCACCCGGAGGGGCCCTAGGTGGCTACACCTTC
CASSPGGALGGYTF
>TRBJ2-7|TRBD2|TRBV14|-
TGTGCCAGCAGCCAAGCTCTAGCGGGAGCCCGCGAGCAGTACTTC
CASSQALAGAREQYF
>TRBJ1-1|-|TRBV29-1|few
TGCAGCGTCCCAGGGGTGGTGAACACTGAAGCTTTCTTT
CSVPGVVNTEAFF
>TRBJ1-1|-|TRBV29-1|-
TGCAGCGTTGGGGACACGAACACTGAAGCTTTCTTT
CSVGDTNTEAFF
>TRBJ2-1|TRBD2|TRBV11-2|-
TGTGCCAGCAGCCGCGGGGGGTACAATGAGCAGTTCTTC
CASSRGGYNEQFF
>TRBJ1-2|-|TRBV5-1|-
TGCGCCAGCAGCCCCCTAAGATCCTATGGCTACACCTTC
CASSPLRSYGYTF
>TRBJ2-7|-|TRBV7-9|-
TGTGCCAGCAGGGCGCCTAGCGTCTACGAGCAGTACTTC
CASRAPSVYEQYF
>TRBJ2-5|TRBD2|TRBV18|-
TGTGCCAGCTCACCACCTGGACTAGCGGGGAGCCAAGAGACCCAGTACTTC
CASSPPGLAGSQETQYF
>TRBJ2-1|TRBD2|TRBV9|-
TGTGCCAGCAGCGTACCGGGACTAACAAAGCAGTTCTTC
CASSVPGLTKQFF
>TRBJ2-5|TRBD2|TRBV10-2|-
TGCGCCAGCAGTGAGTCGTTTAGCGGGAGGAGGTTCTCAGAGACCCAGTACTTC
CASSESFSGRRFSETQYF
>TRBJ1-3|TRBD1|TRBV5-6|-
TGTGCCAGCAGCTTGGGGGGGACAGACTACTCTGGAAACACCATATATTTT
CASSLGGTDYSGNTIYF
>TRBJ1-4|TRBD1|TRBV7-9|-
TGTGCCAGCAGCTCAACCGGGGGGACAGGGGGGATGGGTGAAAAACTGTTTTTT
CASSSTGGTGGMGEKLFF
>TRBJ2-1|-|TRBV5-6|-
TGTGCCAGCAGCTTGGGAGCAACCTACAATGAGCAGTTCTTC
CASSLGATYNEQFF
>TRBJ2-3|TRBD2|TRBV9|-
TGTGCCAGCAGCATAGCGGGGGGGCCGGCAGATACGCAGTATTTT
CASSIAGGPADTQYF
>TRBJ1-2|-|TRBV27|few
TGTGCCAGCAGTTTATCGCCACTGATCTATGGCTACACCTTC
CASSLSPLIYGYTF
>TRBJ1-1|-|TRBV11-2|-
TGTGCCAGCAACGGGTTGAACACTGAAGCTTTCTTT
CASNGLNTEAFF
>TRBJ2-7|-|TRBV28|-
TGTGCCAGCAGTTCGCTCGAGGCGTATGGCTCCTACGAGCAGTACTTC
CASSSLEAYGSYEQYF
>TRBJ2-1|TRBD2|TRBV19|-
TGTGCCAGTAGTAGGACTAGCGGGCGATACAATGAGCAGTTCTTC
CASSRTSGRYNEQFF
>TRBJ1-1|TRBD1|TRBV7-8|-
TGTGCCAGCAGCCAAAGACCGGGACAGGGACACACTGAAGCTTTCTTT
CASSQRPGQGHTEAFF
>TRBJ2-1|TRBD2|TRBV7-3|-
TGTGCCAGCAGCTTAACTGCTAGCGGGGCGTACAATGAGCAGTTCTTC
CASSLTASGAYNEQFF
>TRBJ1-2|TRBD1|TRBV15|-
TGTGCCACCAGCAGTAGTACCGGGACAGGGTACTATGGCTACACCTTC
CATSSSTGTGYYGYTF
>TRBJ2-1|TRBD2|TRBV6-1|-
TGTGCCAGCAGGGTTATAGCGGGAGGGCCAAATGAGCAGTTCTTC
CASRVIAGGPNEQFF
>TRBJ2-2|-|TRBV30|-
TGTGCCTGGAGTTCGAGACTAGGGACCGGGGAGCTGTTTTTT
CAWSSRLGTGELFF
>TRBJ2-7|TRBD2|TRBV5-4|-
TGTGCCAGCCAGACAGGGTTGCAGCGGGAGGGCCGGACCTACGAGCAGTACTTC
CASQTGLQREGRTYEQYF
>TRBJ1-2|-|TRBV29-1|-
TGCAGCGTTGGGGGGGGCAACTATGGCTACACCTTC
CSVGGGNYGYTF
>TRBJ1-3|-|TRBV28|-
TGTGCCAGCACCCCACTCCGGGGTGCGTTTAGAAACACCATATATTTT
CASTPLRGAFRNTIYF
>TRBJ1-2|-|TRBV6-5|-
TGTGCCAGCCGCAACCCTTCGGGCTATGGCTACACCTTC
CASRNPSGYGYTF
>TRBJ2-7|TRBD2|TRBV6-1|-
TGTGCCAGCAGTCCGGGACTAACACCCTACGAGCAGTACTTC
CASSPGLTPYEQYF
>TRBJ2-7|TRBD1|TRBV18|-
TGTGCCAGCTCACCACCGGTTTGGGGGACAGGGGGCTTCTACGAGCAGTACTTC
CASSPPVWGTGGFYEQYF
>TRBJ2-3|TRBD1|TRBV25-1|-
TGTGCCAGCACGGGACAGGGCTTTGCAGATACGCAGTATTTT
CASTGQGFADTQYF
>TRBJ2-5|-|TRBV6-1|-
TGTGCCAGCAGTGAAAGCGCGGGGGCCCAAGAGACCCAGTACTTC
CASSESAGAQETQYF
>TRBJ2-7|TRBD2|TRBV4-1|-
TGCGCCAGCAGCCAAGAGGCGGGGGGGCTCAGTCGGTACGAGCAGTACTTC
CASSQEAGGLSRYEQYF
>TRBJ2-3|TRBD2|TRBV9|-
TGTGCCAGCAGCGTTGGACTAGCTAGTCCCACAGATACGCAGTATTTT
CASSVGLASPTDTQYF
>TRBJ1-2|-|TRBV6-1|-
TGTGCCAGCAGTGAAGGGGTCAGGGCAGTCGGGTATGGCTACACCTTC
CASSEGVRAVGYGYTF
>TRBJ1-2|-|TRBV10-3|-
TGTGCCACGCGGGACGCCTCTAACTATGGCTACACCTTC
CATRDASNYGYTF
>TRBJ1-2|-|TRBV2|-
TGTGCCAGCAAACGTCTGAAGGGGACTCTAAATGGCTACACCTTC
CASKRLKGTLNGYTF
>TRBJ1-6|-|TRBV10-3|-
TGTGCCATCAGGGGAGTGGGGTCCTATAATTCACCCCTCCACTTT
CAIRGVGSYNSPLHF
>TRBJ2-1|TRBD1|TRBV4-1|-
TGCGCCAGCAGCCAAGATCGGGGACAGTACAATGAGCAGTTCTTC
CASSQDRGQYNEQFF